The rows below give T cell receptor beta chains drawn from one sample of a study. One entry per CDR3 protein results from TCRdb running MiXCR on the 5' RACE reads. The sample contains approximately 29,000 distinct CDR3 sequences, approximately 24% of which appear only once. Sequencing was carried out using naive CD4+ T cells sorted from a lymph node. These receptors all stem from a female donor with breast cancer. Each CDR3 is given with its conserved first and last residue. The order of the fields is J gene, V gene, clone size, D gene, CDR3 DNA, CDR3 protein. A D gene is named only where the DNA matches it firmly. Size values are once, few and many counts, or a class for expanded clones, and some rows have none.

j_gene: TRBJ2-7; v_gene: TRBV7-2; abundance: few; d_gene: TRBD2; CDR3nt: TGTGCCAGCAGCTTAGCGCTAGCGGGAGTGGGCGAGCAGTACTTC; CDR3aa: CASSLALAGVGEQYF
j_gene: TRBJ2-3; v_gene: TRBV4-1; abundance: many; d_gene: -; CDR3nt: TGCGCCAGCAGCCAAGTTGGAGTAAACACAGATACGCAGTATTTT; CDR3aa: CASSQVGVNTDTQYF
j_gene: TRBJ2-1; v_gene: TRBV6-1; abundance: few; d_gene: TRBD2; CDR3nt: TGTGCCAGCACCAGTGGGCTAGCGGGGGGCAACAATGAGCAGTTCTTC; CDR3aa: CASTSGLAGGNNEQFF
j_gene: TRBJ1-2; v_gene: TRBV4-2; abundance: few; d_gene: -; CDR3nt: TGTGCCAGCAGCCAAGAAGGCCAGAAGCACTATGGCTACACCTTC; CDR3aa: CASSQEGQKHYGYTF
j_gene: TRBJ2-5; v_gene: TRBV10-3; abundance: medium-sized; d_gene: TRBD2; CDR3nt: TGTGCCATCAGTGTAGCGGGGGGGCCCCAAGAGACCCAGTACTTC; CDR3aa: CAISVAGGPQETQYF
j_gene: TRBJ1-3; v_gene: TRBV7-9; abundance: few; d_gene: -; CDR3nt: TGTGCCAGCAGCGCAACATTAGGAAACACCATATATTTT; CDR3aa: CASSATLGNTIYF
j_gene: TRBJ2-3; v_gene: TRBV10-1; abundance: -; d_gene: TRBD1; CDR3nt: TGCGCCAGCAGTGAGAGGACAGGGGGCTCGGATACGCAGTATTTT; CDR3aa: CASSERTGGSDTQYF
j_gene: TRBJ2-3; v_gene: TRBV20-1; abundance: -; d_gene: -; CDR3nt: TGCAGTGCTCAGAGGGGGACGAGGACAGATACGCAGTATTTT; CDR3aa: CSAQRGTRTDTQYF
j_gene: TRBJ1-2; v_gene: TRBV9; abundance: -; d_gene: -; CDR3nt: TGTGCCAGCAGCGTACCCTATGGCTACACCTTC; CDR3aa: CASSVPYGYTF
j_gene: TRBJ2-5; v_gene: TRBV7-2; abundance: -; d_gene: TRBD1; CDR3nt: TGTACCAGCAGCACGAACAGGGGTAGAGAGACCCAGTACTTC; CDR3aa: CTSSTNRGRETQYF
j_gene: TRBJ2-4; v_gene: TRBV6-1; abundance: many; d_gene: -; CDR3nt: TGTGCCAGCGGGGGACATCTAGCCAAAAACATTCAGTACTTC; CDR3aa: CASGGHLAKNIQYF
j_gene: TRBJ1-2; v_gene: TRBV25-1; abundance: many; d_gene: TRBD1; CDR3nt: TGTGCCAGCCGCCTGGGTGGGCAGGGGGGAGGCTACACCTTC; CDR3aa: CASRLGGQGGGYTF
j_gene: TRBJ2-7; v_gene: TRBV4-1; abundance: few; d_gene: -; CDR3nt: TGCGCCAGCAGCTACAGAACTAGTATCTACGAGCAGTACTTC; CDR3aa: CASSYRTSIYEQYF
j_gene: TRBJ2-1; v_gene: TRBV5-1; abundance: -; d_gene: TRBD2; CDR3nt: TGCGCCAGCAGCTTAGGCGGGAGTGATGAGCAGTTCTTC; CDR3aa: CASSLGGSDEQFF
j_gene: TRBJ2-3; v_gene: TRBV12-3/TRBV12-4; abundance: -; d_gene: TRBD2; CDR3nt: TGTGCCAGCACCGCCGGACTAGCGGGAGTCGGAAATACGCAGTATTTT; CDR3aa: CASTAGLAGVGNTQYF
j_gene: TRBJ2-1; v_gene: TRBV10-3; abundance: -; d_gene: -; CDR3nt: TGTGCCATCAGGGAGAGGGAGCGATACAATGAGCAGTTCTTC; CDR3aa: CAIRERERYNEQFF
j_gene: TRBJ2-1; v_gene: TRBV27; abundance: many; d_gene: TRBD1; CDR3nt: TGTGCCAGCAGCCATGACAGGGGTTTTCCCAATGAGCAGTTCTTC; CDR3aa: CASSHDRGFPNEQFF
j_gene: TRBJ2-7; v_gene: TRBV7-9; abundance: few; d_gene: -; CDR3nt: TGTGCCAGCAGTCGAAAGGGACTCTTCTCCTACGAGCAGTACTTC; CDR3aa: CASSRKGLFSYEQYF
j_gene: TRBJ2-5; v_gene: TRBV9; abundance: -; d_gene: -; CDR3nt: TGTGCCAGCAGCGTTTACGGTGTAGCCGACGGGACCCAGTACTTC; CDR3aa: CASSVYGVADGTQYF
j_gene: TRBJ2-4; v_gene: TRBV3-1; abundance: -; d_gene: -; CDR3nt: TGTGCCAGCAGCCAAGACTTGGAGGGAGGACGAAACATTCAGTACTTC; CDR3aa: CASSQDLEGGRNIQYF
j_gene: TRBJ1-5; v_gene: TRBV20-1; abundance: -; d_gene: -; CDR3nt: TGCAGTGCTAGAAGTCGCCTGCAAGGTCAGCCCCAGCATTTT; CDR3aa: CSARSRLQGQPQHF
j_gene: TRBJ2-1; v_gene: TRBV12-3/TRBV12-4; abundance: few; d_gene: TRBD2; CDR3nt: TGTGCCAGCAGTCCTAGCGGGGGCTCCTACAATGAGCAGTTCTTC; CDR3aa: CASSPSGGSYNEQFF
j_gene: TRBJ2-3; v_gene: TRBV12-3/TRBV12-4; abundance: few; d_gene: TRBD2; CDR3nt: TGTGCCAGCAGGAGACGACCTGAACTAGCGGGAGGAACAGATACGCAGTATTTT; CDR3aa: CASRRRPELAGGTDTQYF
j_gene: TRBJ2-4; v_gene: TRBV20-1; abundance: many; d_gene: -; CDR3nt: TGCAGTGCGTACCCTTCCAGGTTAAACATTCAGTACTTC; CDR3aa: CSAYPSRLNIQYF
j_gene: TRBJ1-1; v_gene: TRBV12-3/TRBV12-4; abundance: -; d_gene: TRBD1; CDR3nt: TGTGCCAGCAGTCCGTACAGGGGAAGGACTGAAGCTTTCTTT; CDR3aa: CASSPYRGRTEAFF
j_gene: TRBJ2-1; v_gene: TRBV6-2/TRBV6-3; abundance: -; d_gene: -; CDR3nt: TGTGCCAGCAGCCCCCTCAATGAGCAGTTCTTC; CDR3aa: CASSPLNEQFF